The TCR beta chain under discussion was sequenced for a study of blood T cell repertoires in COVID-19. Overall study: From the United States, Italy and Spain came samples of acute and convalescent COVID-19. In each case, the material was cDNA or gDNA derived from T cells, B-cell-depleted T cells, or PBMCs.

Profiled with immunoSEQ multiplex PCR; TCRdb holds only in-frame clones, not every one. The sample lists approximately 260,000 clones, around 92% seen once, with more than 1.5% in the top ten. Of note for this clone: The junction and the germline gene differ at one end; a read error may be behind it.

Cohorts were determined from participant-reported clinical history. Cohort 3 recovery required two negative PCRs, clearance, or symptom resolution. CDR3 length: 16 residues. Germline values: CDR1 SSHAT, CDR2 FNYEAQ (reference sequence). Sequencing used PBMCs or T cells enriched from blood (not recorded which). The receptor was isolated from a woman aged 55-75 years who had recovered from COVID-19. V gene TRBV7-7 combines with J gene TRBJ2-1, with 11 bases lining up with TRBD2. The CDR3 here is CASSFELAGGGGEQFF. The CDR3 region has the DNA TGTGCTAGCAGCTTTGAGCTAGCGGGGGGAGGGGGTGAGCAGTTCTTC.